Following are 30 T cell receptor beta chains from one sample sequenced in a study of T cells in Graves' hyperthyroidism and ophthalmopathy. RNA transcripts yielded amplified TCR beta CDR3 regions. First-round RT-PCR with HTBI primers amplified the TCR CDR3 region. TCRdb used MiXCR to reprocess the multiplex PCR reads, holding one entry per CDR3 protein. Of hundreds of thousands of distinct CDR3 sequences in the sample, about a fifth are singletons; the top ten hold about 35%. Sequenced: blood. The receptors derive from a man aged 30-40 years with Graves' ophthalmopathy.

V gene TRBV27 combines with J gene TRBJ2-3, with TRBD1 as a possible D gene (6 bases). V lost 4 bases and J lost 0, with 14 bases in between. This CDR3 contains 16 residues. Germline CDR1 and CDR2: MNHEY and SMNVEV (reference sequence). The CDR3: CASSSFRGSSTDTQYF. DNA of the CDR3: TGTGCCAGCAGTTCCTTCAGGGGCTCCAGCACAGATACGCAGTATTTT.

This clonotype was counted ten times or more. This sequence joins TRBV6-5 and TRBJ2-7; 7 nucleotides agree with TRBD1. There are 16 residues in the CDR3. V lost 0 bases to trimming and J lost 2 bases; unmatched junction nucleotides: 7. CDR1 and CDR2 (germline): MNHEY, SVGAGI. The CDR3 region is CASSYSVYRGTYEQYF. CDR3 nucleotide sequence: TGTGCCAGCAGTTACTCGGTGTACAGGGGCACCTACGAGCAGTACTTC.

A few counts support this clonotype. The chain couples TRBV15 to TRBJ1-4; no reliable D call. In germline, CDR1 is LNHNV, CDR2 YYDKDF (reference sequence). The V end was cut by 6 bases, the J end by 8 bases, with 16 bases between. This CDR3 comprises 14 residues. CDR3 protein: CATREVGVQEKLFF. CDR3 in DNA: TGTGCCACCAGAGAAGTGGGCGTGCAGGAAAAACTGTTTTTT.

J is TRBJ2-1 and V is TRBV7-2; 9 bases fit TRBD1. Trimming cost V 4 bases and J 1 base; bases outside gene matches: 8. This CDR3 has 17 residues. CDR1 and CDR2 (germline): SGHTA, FQGNSA. The CDR3: CASSYARDRESYNEQFF. The CDR3 bases are TGTGCCAGCAGCTACGCCCGGGACAGGGAATCCTACAATGAGCAGTTCTTC.

This clonotype was seen many times. The chain has TRBV11-2 and TRBJ2-7; 11 nucleotides match TRBD2. Per the germline V gene, CDR1 is SGHAT and CDR2 is FQNNGV. Trimming at V came to 3 bases and at J to 4 bases, leaving 8 bases not matched to a gene. The CDR3 is made up of 16 amino acids. In nucleotides, the CDR3 is TGTGCCAGCAGCTTGCCTAGCGGGAGGATCGGTTACGAGCAGTACTTC. As protein: CASSLPSGRIGYEQYF.

The chain has TRBV30 and TRBJ2-7; 8 nucleotides match TRBD1. Trimming removed 7 bases from V and 3 bases from J; junction bases left unmatched: 11. The germline V gene encodes CDR1 GTSNPN and CDR2 SVGIG (reference sequence). The CDR3 is made up of 14 amino acids. The CDR3: CAFSTRTGLYEQYF. CDR3 coding DNA: TGTGCCTTCTCCACCCGGACAGGGCTCTACGAGCAGTACTTC.

This clonotype was detected a few times. V is TRBV5-1 and J is TRBJ2-7; 12 bases fit TRBD2. The V segment lost 4 bases and the J segment 6 bases; nucleotides outside the gene matches: 11. CDR3 length: 16 residues. Per the germline V gene, CDR1 is SGHRS and CDR2 is YFSETQ. The CDR3 protein is CASSARPSGRASEQYF. The CDR3 DNA follows: TGCGCCAGCAGCGCCCGTCCTAGCGGGAGGGCCTCCGAGCAGTACTTC.

This clonotype was seen more than once but under ten times. This chain links TRBV20-1 with TRBJ2-7; 10 bases map to TRBD2. From germline, CDR1 is DFQATT and CDR2 SNEGSKA (reference sequence). V shed 0 bases, J shed 9 bases, and the junction held 8 bases outside the gene matches. The CDR3 runs 14 residues. CDR3 protein: CSARDLAGEGSQYF. The CDR3 coding sequence is TGCAGTGCTAGAGATCTAGCGGGAGAAGGTTCGCAGTACTTC.

The chain joins TRBV10-3 to TRBJ2-7; perhaps TRBD1 as D (6 bases). Germline V lookup: CDR1 ENHRY, CDR2 SYGVKD. V shed 0 bases and J shed 0 bases, with 12 bases lying between them. CDR3 size: 16 residues. In DNA form, the CDR3 reads TGTGCCATCAGTGAGTCGGCCAGGGGCGACTCCTACGAGCAGTACTTC. Translation gives CAISESARGDSYEQYF.

This clonotype was seen ten or more times. The chain links TRBV28 to TRBJ2-7, with D tentatively TRBD1 (5 bases). In germline, CDR1 is MDHEN, CDR2 SYDVKM. The CDR3 spans 14 residues. V lost 2 bases and J lost 6, with 14 bases in between. The CDR3 spells CASSLRGLAFEQYF. For the CDR3, the DNA is TGTGCCAGCAGTTTAAGGGGTTTGGCCTTCGAGCAGTACTTC.

This sequence joins TRBV2 and TRBJ2-2, with 7 bases aligning to TRBD1. Looked up from germline, CDR1 is SNHLY and CDR2 is FYNNEI. This CDR3 is built from 14 residues. Trimming removed 6 bases from V and 6 bases from J; junction bases left unmatched: 7. The chain's CDR3 is CASRLTGESGELFF. The DNA for the CDR3 is TGTGCCAGCAGACTCACAGGGGAATCCGGGGAGCTGTTTTTT.

This clonotype was seen a few times. CDR3 amino acids: CASSLSAPDRGLNSPLHF. The DNA of the CDR3 is TGTGCCAGCAGTCTTTCAGCACCGGACAGGGGGCTTAATTCACCCCTCCACTTT. This rearrangement joins TRBV27 to TRBJ1-6, with 11 bases fitting TRBD1. Germline CDR1 MNHEY, CDR2 SMNVEV (reference sequence). There are 18 residues in the CDR3. The V gene end was trimmed by 5 bases and the J gene end by 6 bases; junction bases not matched to a gene: 12.

The sample holds a few counts of this clonotype. A much larger clone lies a single base off, so this may be a read error. This rearrangement joins TRBV3-1 to TRBJ2-7; the D gene is possibly TRBD1 (5 bases). The germline V gene encodes CDR1 LGHDT and CDR2 YNNKEL (reference sequence). The V gene lost 4 bases and the J gene lost 3 bases, with 13 bases spanning the gap. The CDR3 sequence is 14 residues long. The CDR3 DNA is TGTGCCAGCAGCCGCCGTCGACAGCGCTACGAGCAGTACTTC. Translated, it gives CASSRRRQRYEQYF.

This clonotype has more than one count but fewer than ten. The V call is TRBV28, the J call TRBJ2-3; TRBD2 aligns across 8 bases. This CDR3 has 17 amino acids. V was pared by 3 bases and J by 1 base, with 9 bases of the junction left unmatched. Germline CDR1 reads MDHEN; CDR2 reads SYDVKM. The DNA of the CDR3 is TGTGCCAGCAGTTTTAGGGGAGAACTAGCGGGCACAGATACGCAGTATTTT. Translated: CASSFRGELAGTDTQYF.

This clonotype was detected a few times. The V gene is TRBV5-1, the J gene TRBJ1-5, with 7 bases aligning to TRBD1. The CDR3 is 15 amino acids. V lost 2 bases to trimming and J lost 3 bases; unmatched junction nucleotides: 5. Per the germline V gene, CDR1 is SGHRS and CDR2 is YFSETQ. The CDR3 DNA follows: TGCGCCAGCAGCTTAGGAGGGGGCTACAATCAGCCCCAGCATTTT. Residues: CASSLGGGYNQPQHF.

This clonotype was seen repeatedly, ten times or more. This chain links TRBV18 with TRBJ1-2, with D tentatively TRBD1 (5 bases). The germline V gene has CDR1 KGHSH and CDR2 LQKENI. Trimming took off 3 bases at V and 8 bases at J, with 10 bases between the two ends. The CDR3 runs 12 residues. The CDR3 nucleotides read TGTGCCAGCTCACCGGGGGAACGCGGCTACACCTTC. Amino acids: CASSPGERGYTF.

This clonotype was seen many times. The J gene is TRBJ1-1, the V gene TRBV11-2; no reliable D call. Trimming left V 0 bases short and J 0 bases short, with 8 bases between. The CDR3 consists of 15 residues. Germline V gene data show CDR1 as SGHAT and CDR2 as FQNNGV. The CDR3 DNA reads TGTGCCAGCAGCTTAGAAGGACTGATGAACACTGAAGCTTTCTTT. It yields the protein CASSLEGLMNTEAFF. The complete variable domain, with remaining parts taken from reference TRBV11-2 and TRBJ1-1, reads EAGVAQSPRYKIIEKRQSVAFWCNPISGHATLYWYQQILGQGPKLLIQFQNNGVVDDSQLPKDRFSAERLKGVDSTLKIQPAKLEDSAVYLCASSLEGLMNTEAFFGQGTRLTVV.

The rearrangement uses TRBV6-2 or TRBV6-3 and TRBJ2-3; 8 nucleotides agree with TRBD2. Germline V CDR1 and CDR2: MNHEY, SVGEGT. Trimming cost V 0 bases and J 1 base; bases outside gene matches: 18. This CDR3 is built from 21 residues. For the CDR3, the DNA is TGTGCCAGCAGTTACTCGTTCGGGAGGGCCATAGGGAAATATGGCACAGATACGCAGTATTTT. This sequence encodes CASSYSFGRAIGKYGTDTQYF.

In this sample, this clonotype turned up many times. The chain is built from TRBV20-1 and TRBJ2-5, with 8 bases lining up with TRBD2. Germline V gene sequence: CDR1 DFQATT, CDR2 SNEGSKA (reference sequence). J gave up 5 bases and V 4 bases, and 6 bases lay outside the gene matches. The CDR3 is 13 residues long. This chain's CDR3 is CSATGLAKETQYF. CDR3 DNA sequence: TGCAGTGCTACCGGACTAGCAAAGGAGACCCAGTACTTC.

The J gene is TRBJ2-3, the V gene TRBV6-6, with no clear D. The length of the CDR3 is 15 residues. Germline loops: CDR1 MNHNY, CDR2 SVGAGI (reference sequence). Between the trimmed V and J ends, which lost 2 bases and 0 bases, there was a span of 9 bases. CDR3: CASSYDPHSTDTQYF. The CDR3 nucleotides read TGTGCCAGCAGTTACGACCCCCATAGCACAGATACGCAGTATTTT.

A few counts support this clonotype. The chain has TRBV6-2 or TRBV6-3 and TRBJ1-2; D is unresolved. This CDR3 is built from 13 residues. The germline CDR1 and CDR2 sequences are MNHEY and SVGEGT. Deletions cut 0 bases from V and 4 bases from J, with 6 bases between. The CDR3 bases are TGTGCCAGCAGTTACTCCCAACTCTATGGCTACACCTTC. It yields the protein CASSYSQLYGYTF.

This rearrangement joins TRBV11-1 to TRBJ2-3; D is unresolved. CDR1 and CDR2 from the germline V gene are SGHAT and FQDESV (reference sequence). The CDR3 consists of 16 residues. Trimming took 0 bases from V and 5 from J, leaving 15 bases between them. This chain's CDR3 is CASSLALNLELDTQYF. The CDR3 coding sequence is TGTGCCAGCAGCTTAGCTCTTAATCTAGAGCTAGATACGCAGTATTTT.

This clonotype was counted a few times. The chain has TRBV5-1 and TRBJ2-2, with D hard to call. With 7 bases removed from V and 6 bases from J, the gap between germline ends came to 16 bases. Germline V CDR1 and CDR2: SGHRS, YFSETQ. This CDR3 has 14 residues. CDR3 sequence: CASCRVRDAGELFF. CDR3 in DNA: TGCGCCAGCTGCCGGGTGAGAGACGCCGGGGAGCTGTTTTTT.

V is TRBV5-6 and J is TRBJ2-2; D is possibly TRBD2 (6 bases). Trimming shortened V by 0 bases and J by 6 bases, and 12 bases separated the two germline ends. Germline values: CDR1 SGHDT, CDR2 YYEEEE. The CDR3 has 15 amino acids. The CDR3 sequence: CASSLAGSGAGELFF. DNA for the CDR3: TGTGCCAGCAGCTTGGCCGGGAGTGGTGCCGGGGAGCTGTTTTTT.

This clonotype has ten or more counts. The chain is built from TRBV6-1 and TRBJ1-1; maybe TRBD1 (5 bases). Germline loops: CDR1 MNHNS, CDR2 SASEGT. The CDR3 spans 13 residues. Trimming took 7 bases from V and 2 from J, leaving 11 bases between them. This CDR3 reads CASTFRGNTEAFF. The CDR3 coding sequence is TGTGCCAGCACCTTTAGGGGTAACACTGAAGCTTTCTTT.

V usage is TRBV7-9 and J usage is TRBJ2-1; TRBD2 is a possible D gene (6 bases). Per the germline V gene, CDR1 is SEHNR and CDR2 is FQNEAQ (reference sequence). The CDR3 is 16 amino acids. Trimming pared 5 bases from V and 2 bases from J, leaving 16 bases between. Here the CDR3 reads CASSGWVGGAYNEQFF. Written as DNA, the CDR3 is TGTGCCAGCAGCGGTTGGGTGGGGGGAGCCTACAATGAGCAGTTCTTC.

The CDR3 loop is CASSWTPSYEQYF. CDR3 DNA sequence: TGTGCCAGCAGTTGGACCCCTTCCTACGAGCAGTACTTC. The rearrangement joins TRBV2 to TRBJ2-7; D is unclear. This CDR3 has 13 residues. V was shortened by 5 bases and J by 1 base, with 9 bases between the two germline ends. Germline V gives CDR1 SNHLY, CDR2 FYNNEI.

This sequence joins TRBV6-9 and TRBJ2-3, with unresolved D. There are 16 residues in the CDR3. CDR1 MNHGY and CDR2 SVAAGI come from the germline V gene. V was clipped by 3 bases and J by 4 bases, with 17 bases between them. The CDR3: CASSYPRKGLSDTQYF. The CDR3 DNA reads as TGTGCCAGCAGTTACCCCCGGAAGGGCCTCTCAGATACGCAGTATTTT.

The V and J genes are TRBV28 and TRBJ2-2, with D possibly matching TRBD1 (7 bases). V was clipped by 6 bases and J by 6 bases, with 14 bases between them. Per the germline V gene, CDR1 is MDHEN and CDR2 is SYDVKM. This CDR3 region has 14 residues. The CDR3 sequence: CASSTGAGSGELFF. DNA for the CDR3: TGTGCCAGCAGCACAGGGGCGGGGTCCGGGGAGCTGTTTTTT. The full variable domain, its missing parts supplied by reference TRBV28 and TRBJ2-2, is DVKVTQSSRYLVKRTGEKVFLECVQDMDHENMFWYRQDPGLGLRLIYFSYDVKMKEKGDIPEGYSVSREKKERFSLILESASTNQTSMYLCASSTGAGSGELFFGEGSRLTVL.

In regard to this clonotype: A much larger clone differs from this one at a single base, so this may be a read error. This chain links TRBV27 with TRBJ2-1; D remains unclear. Germline CDR1 reads MNHEY; CDR2 reads SMNVEV (reference sequence). The CDR3 is made up of 14 amino acids. The CDR3: CASSLGFAYNEKFF. CDR3 bases: TGTGCCAGCAGTTTAGGCTTTGCCTACAATGAGAAGTTCTTC.